This T cell receptor (beta chain) was sequenced during a study of cytomegalovirus exposure and HLA in healthy donors. The wider study: Within an early data release were about 85 million unique TCRs drawn from HLA-typed donors.

Concerning this clone: Its antigen is undetermined.

Notes on the study in general: Immune exposure data for these donors was limited to CMV serostatus. Earlier findings revealed that most TCR beta V segments proved productive either about 90% or about 30% of the time.

V lost 6 bases and J lost 4, with 16 bases in between. The CDR3 covers 15 residues. The germline V gene has CDR1 MNHEY and CDR2 SVGAGI. Primers included in the PCR were 60 Vbeta and 13 Jbeta primers. Sequenced by immunoSEQ multiplex PCR; TCRdb stores in-frame clones only, minus some. The sample includes about 55,000 clones. This TCR was recovered from a woman in her sixties in good health and CMV-seropositive. Sequences were obtained from PBMCs. The chain uses TRBV6-5 and TRBJ1-5; weak D call: TRBD1 (6 bases). The CDR3 bases are TGTGCCAGCAGGCGGACAGCGGAAGGGAATCAGCCCCAGCATTTT. This gives the protein CASRRTAEGNQPQHF.